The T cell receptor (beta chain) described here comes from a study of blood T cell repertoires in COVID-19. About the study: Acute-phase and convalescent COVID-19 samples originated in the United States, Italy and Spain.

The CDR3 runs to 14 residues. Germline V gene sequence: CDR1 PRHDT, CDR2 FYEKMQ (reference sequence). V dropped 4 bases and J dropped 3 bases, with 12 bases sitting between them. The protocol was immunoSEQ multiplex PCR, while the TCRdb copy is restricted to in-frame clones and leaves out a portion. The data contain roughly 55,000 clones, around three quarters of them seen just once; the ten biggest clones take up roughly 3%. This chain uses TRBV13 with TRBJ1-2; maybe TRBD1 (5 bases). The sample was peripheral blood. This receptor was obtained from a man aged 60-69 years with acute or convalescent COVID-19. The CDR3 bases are TGTGCCAGCAGCTCCCGAACAGGTTACTATGGCTACACCTTC. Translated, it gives CASSSRTGYYGYTF.